The clone carrying this T cell receptor (beta chain) was counted between two and nine times. Its antigen is currently unknown. This entry comes from a study of identical twins. A universal primer site came from template switching; cDNA carried unique molecular identifiers. Via MiXCR, TCRdb re-called the 5' RACE reads, giving one row per CDR3 protein. The data contain 700,000 to 950,000 distinct CDR3 sequences, 9% to 15% of them singletons. There were only healthy Caucasians among the donors. This CDR3 has 16 amino acids. The V segment lost 5 bases and the J segment 2 bases; nucleotides outside the gene matches: 9. From germline, CDR1 is ENHRY and CDR2 SYGVKD. General study results and limits: Analyses based on zero insertions could be partly confounded by invariant MAIT and iNKT cells. Fewer insertions marked abundant cord blood beta clonotypes; young adult naive trended weakly, memory not at all.

This sample was shared with a second study, whose subject was yellow fever vaccine responses in identical twins.

Sequencing was done on a sample of PBMCs. The sequence was collected from a woman aged 18-29 years in good health. The gene calls are TRBV10-3 and TRBJ2-5; TRBD2 aligns across 9 bases. The CDR3 DNA follows: TGTGCCATCAGTTTGAACATGACTAGCGGACAAGAGACCCAGTACTTC. This gives the protein CAISLNMTSGQETQYF.